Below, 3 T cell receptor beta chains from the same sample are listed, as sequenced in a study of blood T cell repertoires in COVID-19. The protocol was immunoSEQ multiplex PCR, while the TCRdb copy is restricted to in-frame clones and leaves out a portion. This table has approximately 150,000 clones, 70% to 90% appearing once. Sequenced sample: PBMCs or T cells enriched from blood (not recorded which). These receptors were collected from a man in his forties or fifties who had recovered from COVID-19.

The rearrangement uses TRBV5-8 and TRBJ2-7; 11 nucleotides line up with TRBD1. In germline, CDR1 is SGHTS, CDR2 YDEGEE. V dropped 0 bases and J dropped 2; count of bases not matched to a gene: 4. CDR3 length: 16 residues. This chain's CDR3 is CASSLEPGQGAYEQYV. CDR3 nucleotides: TGTGCCAGCAGCTTGGAGCCGGGACAGGGGGCCTACGAGCAGTACGTC.

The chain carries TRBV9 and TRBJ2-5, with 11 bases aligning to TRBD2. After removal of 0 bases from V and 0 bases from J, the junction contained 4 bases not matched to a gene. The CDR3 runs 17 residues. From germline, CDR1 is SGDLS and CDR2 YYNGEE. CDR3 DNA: TGTGCCAGCAGCGTAGGTACTAGCGGGGGAAACCAAGAGACCCAGTACTTC. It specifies CASSVGTSGGNQETQYF. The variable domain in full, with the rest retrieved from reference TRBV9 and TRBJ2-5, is DSGVTQTPKHLITATGQRVTLRCSPRSGDLSVYWYQQSLDQGLQFLIQYYNGEERAKGNILERFSAQQFPDLHSELNLSSLELGDSALYFCASSVGTSGGNQETQYFGPGTRLLVL.

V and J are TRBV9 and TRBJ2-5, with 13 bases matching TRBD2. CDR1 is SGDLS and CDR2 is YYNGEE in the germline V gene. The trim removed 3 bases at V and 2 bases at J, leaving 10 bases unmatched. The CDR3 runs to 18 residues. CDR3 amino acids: CASSAGLAGVFSQETQYF. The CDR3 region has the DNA TGTGCCAGCAGCGCCGGACTAGCGGGGGTCTTTTCTCAAGAGACCCAGTACTTC.